Detailed here is one T cell receptor (beta chain). The sample is drawn from a study of blood T cell repertoires in COVID-19. The CDR3 is made up of 15 amino acids. Trimming took 0 bases from V and 6 from J, leaving 13 bases between them. Germline values: CDR1 SGHVS, CDR2 FQNEAQ. TCRdb's copy holds only in-frame clones and misses some; the assay was immunoSEQ multiplex PCR. The repertoire consists of about 170,000 clones, with roughly 87% occurring once and the leading ten covering around 1.2%. The source of this sequence is a human donor with acute COVID-19. The donor label of this sample is uncertain. The sample consisted of PBMCs or T cells enriched from blood (not recorded which). The chain couples TRBV7-8 to TRBJ2-3; D not certain. The CDR3 sequence is CASSLARGRGDTQYF. CDR3 DNA: TGTGCCAGCAGCTTAGCCCGAGGAAGAGGCGATACGCAGTATTTT. The entire variable domain, with the rest obtained from reference TRBV7-8 and TRBJ2-3, is as follows: GAGVSQSPRYKVAKRGQDVALRCDPISGHVSLFWYQQALGQGPEFLTYFQNEAQLDKSGLPSDRFFAERPEGSVSTLKIQRTQQEDSAVYLCASSLARGRGDTQYFGPGTRLTVL.